The 15 T cell receptor beta chains presented below share a single source sample, sequenced in a study of blood T cell repertoires in COVID-19. Method: immunoSEQ multiplex PCR; TCRdb's copy keeps in-frame clones and lacks some. The data contain 150,000 to 200,000 clones, approximately 80% of them singletons. The sequenced sample consisted of PBMCs or T cells enriched from blood (not recorded which). Source of these receptors: an older woman who had recovered from COVID-19.

J is TRBJ2-2 and V is TRBV5-4, with 7 bases lining up with TRBD2. CDR3 size: 16 residues. Germline lookup yields CDR1 SGHNT and CDR2 YYREEE (reference sequence). Trimming at V came to 4 bases and at J to 0 bases, leaving 6 bases not matched to a gene. CDR3 in amino acids: CASSALSGPNTGELFF. In nucleotides, the CDR3 is TGTGCCAGCAGCGCCCTTAGCGGGCCGAACACCGGGGAGCTGTTTTTT.

The rearrangement uses TRBV6-5 and TRBJ1-6, with no clear D. The V gene's germline CDR1 is MNHEY and CDR2 SVGAGI. CDR3 length: 12 amino acids. The ends were cut back, 2 bases at V and 13 bases at J, with 9 bases in the middle. CDR3 protein: CASSYRGDPLHF. In DNA, the CDR3 is TGTGCCAGCAGTTACAGAGGCGACCCCCTCCACTTT.

This clone was observed once. The genes are TRBV3-1 (or the pseudogene TRBV3-2) and TRBJ1-3, with 9 bases aligning to TRBD1. The CDR3 is made up of 18 amino acids. Unmatched junction bases numbered 9, after V lost 2 bases and J lost 1 base. Germline values: CDR1 LGHDT, CDR2 YNNKEL (reference sequence). In DNA form, the CDR3 reads TGTGCCAGCAGCCAACAAACCGGGACAGGGAGTTCTGGAAACACCATATATTTT. Its translation: CASSQQTGTGSSGNTIYF.

The CDR3 sequence: CASSFGAGEAFF. CDR3 sequence (DNA): TGTGCCAGCAGCTTTGGGGCAGGAGAAGCTTTCTTT. V is TRBV25-1 and J is TRBJ1-1; a possible D gene is TRBD1 (5 bases). Germline CDR1 is MGHDK and CDR2 is SYGVNS. Trimming cost V 6 bases and J 8 bases, with 13 bases left between them. This CDR3 region has 12 residues.

V usage is TRBV27 and J usage is TRBJ1-2, with no clear D. V was shortened by 3 bases and J by 5 bases, with 10 bases between the two germline ends. The length of the CDR3 is 13 residues. Germline V CDR1 and CDR2: MNHEY, SMNVEV (reference sequence). CDR3 in DNA: TGTGCCAGCAGTTTGACCGGGAGTTATGGCTACACCTTC. This codes for CASSLTGSYGYTF.

The J gene is TRBJ2-5, the V gene TRBV6-2 or TRBV6-3; TRBD1 agrees at 7 bases. CDR3 length: 15 residues. J was trimmed by 5 bases and V by 6 bases; bases with no gene match: 12. Germline V lookup: CDR1 MNHEY, CDR2 SVGEGT. The CDR3 spells CASSRLKTGRETQYF. CDR3 DNA sequence: TGTGCCAGCAGCCGCCTGAAGACAGGGCGCGAGACCCAGTACTTC.

This chain uses TRBV30 with TRBJ1-1, with D maybe TRBD1 (6 bases). V lost 2 bases and J lost 8, with 15 bases in between. Germline V gene lookup returns CDR1 GTSNPN and CDR2 SVGIG (reference sequence). The CDR3 totals 13 residues. This CDR3 is CAWSLIPQGEAFF. The CDR3 coding sequence is TGTGCCTGGAGTCTAATCCCTCAGGGGGAAGCTTTCTTT.

The chain uses TRBV2 and TRBJ2-2; maybe TRBD2 (5 bases). This CDR3 has 13 amino acids. V was pared by 8 bases and J by 5 bases, with 12 bases between. The germline V gene has CDR1 SNHLY and CDR2 FYNNEI. CDR3 sequence (DNA): TGTGCCAGCCGGTTCGGGGAGACCGGGGAGCTGTTTTTT. Protein product: CASRFGETGELFF.

J is TRBJ1-5 and V is TRBV7-2; D uncertain. Germline V gene sequence: CDR1 SGHTA, CDR2 FQGNSA. V was cut by 4 bases and J by 4 bases, with 5 bases left in between. The CDR3 length is 12 residues. The CDR3 DNA reads TGTGCCAGCAGCTACTTAAATCAGCCCCAGCATTTT. Encoded protein: CASSYLNQPQHF.

The chain employs TRBV5-4 and TRBJ1-4; 8 positions match TRBD1. The CDR3 covers 16 residues. Germline CDR1 is SGHNT and CDR2 is YYREEE (reference sequence). V shed 5 bases and J 7 bases; nucleotides not matched to a gene: 13. The CDR3 DNA reads TGTGCCAGCAGTCCGGGACCGGGACAGGAGGGTGAAAAACTGTTTTTT. The encoded protein is CASSPGPGQEGEKLFF.

This clone was seen more than once but under ten times. The chain is built from TRBV3-1 (or the pseudogene TRBV3-2) and TRBJ1-2; 7 bases map to TRBD1. J was trimmed by 4 bases and V by 4 bases; bases with no gene match: 3. The CDR3 is made up of 13 amino acids. The germline CDR1 and CDR2 sequences are LGHDT and YNNKEL (reference sequence). CDR3 DNA sequence: TGTGCCAGCAGCCGGACAGGTCTCTATGGCTACACCTTC. As protein: CASSRTGLYGYTF.

The chain carries TRBV7-9 and TRBJ2-1, with a weak D call TRBD1 (6 bases). The V gene's germline CDR1 is SEHNR and CDR2 FQNEAQ (reference sequence). The germline V and J ends were trimmed by 1 base and 8 bases, with 12 bases remaining between them. The CDR3 spans 14 residues. Written as DNA, the CDR3 is TGTGCCAGCAGCTTAGTCACAGGGAGAGATGAGCAGTTCTTC. It is translated as CASSLVTGRDEQFF.

V gene TRBV18 combines with J gene TRBJ2-3; a possible D gene is TRBD2 (6 bases). Between the trimmed V and J ends, which lost 3 bases and 5 bases, there was a span of 6 bases. CDR1 and CDR2 from the germline V gene are KGHSH and LQKENI. CDR3 length: 12 amino acids. The CDR3 DNA is TGTGCCAGCTCACCCGGGGGAGATACGCAGTATTTT. This gives the protein CASSPGGDTQYF.

The rearrangement uses TRBV10-3 and TRBJ1-2; D gene ambiguous. The V end was cut by 4 bases, the J end by 4 bases, with 7 bases between. Germline V gene sequence: CDR1 ENHRY, CDR2 SYGVKD. The CDR3 has 12 amino acids. CDR3 loop: CAISVSSYGYTF. In nucleotides, the CDR3 is TGTGCCATCAGTGTATCCAGCTATGGCTACACCTTC.

The rearrangement joins TRBV7-9 to TRBJ1-6, with TRBD1 matching 8 bases. CDR3 size: 19 residues. V was clipped by 2 bases and J by 2 bases; unmatched bases: 11. Germline V gene data show CDR1 as SEHNR and CDR2 as FQNEAQ (reference sequence). CDR3 protein: CASSLLGATGDPYNSPLHF. The CDR3 DNA reads as TGTGCCAGCAGCTTATTGGGGGCGACAGGGGATCCCTATAATTCACCCCTCCACTTT.